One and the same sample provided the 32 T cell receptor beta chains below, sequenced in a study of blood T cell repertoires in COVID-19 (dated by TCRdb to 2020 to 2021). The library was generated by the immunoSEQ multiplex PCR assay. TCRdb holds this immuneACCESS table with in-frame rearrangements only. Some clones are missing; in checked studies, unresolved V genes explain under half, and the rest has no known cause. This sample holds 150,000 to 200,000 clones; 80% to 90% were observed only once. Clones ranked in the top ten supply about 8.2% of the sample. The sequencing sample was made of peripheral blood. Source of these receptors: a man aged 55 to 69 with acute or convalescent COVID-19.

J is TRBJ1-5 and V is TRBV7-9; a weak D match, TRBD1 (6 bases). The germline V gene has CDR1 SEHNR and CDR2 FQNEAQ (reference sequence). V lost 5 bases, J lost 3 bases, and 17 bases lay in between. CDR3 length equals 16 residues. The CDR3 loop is CASSPPGWDNNQPQHF. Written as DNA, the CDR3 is TGTGCCAGCAGCCCCCCAGGGTGGGACAACAATCAGCCCCAGCATTTT.

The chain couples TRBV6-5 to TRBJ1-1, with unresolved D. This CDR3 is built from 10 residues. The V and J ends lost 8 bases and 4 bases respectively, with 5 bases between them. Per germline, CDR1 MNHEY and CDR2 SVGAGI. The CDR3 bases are TGTGCCAGCTTCGGCACTGAAGCTTTCTTT. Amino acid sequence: CASFGTEAFF.

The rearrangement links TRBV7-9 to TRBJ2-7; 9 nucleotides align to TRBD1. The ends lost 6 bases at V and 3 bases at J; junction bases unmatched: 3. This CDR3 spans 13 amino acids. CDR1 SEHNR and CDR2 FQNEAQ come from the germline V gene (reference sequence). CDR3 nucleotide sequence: TGTGCCAGCAGGGGGACAGGGTACTACGAGCAGTACTTC. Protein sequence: CASRGTGYYEQYF. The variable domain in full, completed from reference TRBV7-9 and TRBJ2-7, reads DTGVSQNPRHKITKRGQNVTFRCDPISEHNRLYWYRQTLGQGPEFLTYFQNEAQLEKSRLLSDRFSAERPKGSFSTLEIQRTEQGDSAMYLCASRGTGYYEQYFGPGTRLTVT.

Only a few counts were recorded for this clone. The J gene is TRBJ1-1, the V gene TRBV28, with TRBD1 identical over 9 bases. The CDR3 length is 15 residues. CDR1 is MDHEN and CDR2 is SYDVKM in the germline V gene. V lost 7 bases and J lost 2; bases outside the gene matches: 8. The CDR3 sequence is CASTRDRAGNTEAFF. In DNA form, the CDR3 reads TGTGCCAGCACTCGGGACAGGGCGGGAAACACTGAAGCTTTCTTT.

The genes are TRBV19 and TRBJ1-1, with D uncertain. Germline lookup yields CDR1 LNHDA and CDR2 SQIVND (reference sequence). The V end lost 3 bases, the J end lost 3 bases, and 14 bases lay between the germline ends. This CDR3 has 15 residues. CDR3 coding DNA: TGTGCCAGTAGTATCGAATTCACTGCTGACACTGAAGCTTTCTTT. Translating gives CASSIEFTADTEAFF. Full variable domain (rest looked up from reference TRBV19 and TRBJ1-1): DGGITQSPKYLFRKEGQNVTLSCEQNLNHDAMYWYRQDPGQGLRLIYYSQIVNDFQKGDIAEGYSVSREKKESFPLTVTSAQKNPTAFYLCASSIEFTADTEAFFGQGTRLTVV.

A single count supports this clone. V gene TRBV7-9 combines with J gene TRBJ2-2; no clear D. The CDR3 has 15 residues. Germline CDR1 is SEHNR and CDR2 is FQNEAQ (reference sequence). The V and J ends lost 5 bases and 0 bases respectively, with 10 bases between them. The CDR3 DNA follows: TGTGCCAGCAGCAGGAGCCTCGCGAACACCGGGGAGCTGTTTTTT. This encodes CASSRSLANTGELFF.

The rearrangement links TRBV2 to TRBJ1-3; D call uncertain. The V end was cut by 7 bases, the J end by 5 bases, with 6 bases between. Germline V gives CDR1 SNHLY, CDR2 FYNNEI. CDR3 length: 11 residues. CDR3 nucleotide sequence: TGTGCCAGCACCGACAGAAACACCATATATTTT. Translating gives CASTDRNTIYF.

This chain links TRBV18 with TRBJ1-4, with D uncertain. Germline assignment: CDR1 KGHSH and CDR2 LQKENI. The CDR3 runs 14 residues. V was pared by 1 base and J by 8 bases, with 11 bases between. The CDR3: CASSPRRAEEKLFF. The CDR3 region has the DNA TGTGCCAGCTCACCACGGCGGGCAGAGGAAAAACTGTTTTTT.

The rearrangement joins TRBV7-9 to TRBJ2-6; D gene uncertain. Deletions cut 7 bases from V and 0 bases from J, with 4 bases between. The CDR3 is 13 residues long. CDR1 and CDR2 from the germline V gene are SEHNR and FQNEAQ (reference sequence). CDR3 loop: CASTYSGANVLTF. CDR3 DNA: TGTGCCAGCACCTACTCTGGGGCCAACGTCCTGACTTTC.

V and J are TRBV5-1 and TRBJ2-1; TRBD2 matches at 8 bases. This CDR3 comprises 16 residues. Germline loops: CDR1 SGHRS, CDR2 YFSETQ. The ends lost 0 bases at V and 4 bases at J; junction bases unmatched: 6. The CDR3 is CASSLVSSGRYNEQFF. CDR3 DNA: TGCGCCAGCAGCTTGGTGTCTAGCGGGCGATACAATGAGCAGTTCTTC.

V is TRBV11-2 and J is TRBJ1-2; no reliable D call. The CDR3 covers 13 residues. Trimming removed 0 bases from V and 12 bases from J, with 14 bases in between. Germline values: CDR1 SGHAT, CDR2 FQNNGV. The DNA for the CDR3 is TGTGCCAGCAGCTTAGATCTGGCCATGCAGAACACCTTC. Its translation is CASSLDLAMQNTF.

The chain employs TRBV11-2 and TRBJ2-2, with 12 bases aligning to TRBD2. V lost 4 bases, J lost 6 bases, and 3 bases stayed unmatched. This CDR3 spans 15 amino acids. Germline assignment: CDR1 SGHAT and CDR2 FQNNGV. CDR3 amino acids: CASSSTSGRSGELFF. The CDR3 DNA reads TGTGCCAGCAGCTCGACTAGCGGGAGATCCGGGGAGCTGTTTTTT.

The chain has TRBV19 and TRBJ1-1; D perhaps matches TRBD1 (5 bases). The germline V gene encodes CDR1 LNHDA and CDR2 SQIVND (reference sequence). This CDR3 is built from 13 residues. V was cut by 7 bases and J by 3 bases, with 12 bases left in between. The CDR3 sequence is CASTRRDYTEAFF. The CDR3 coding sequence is TGTGCCAGTACCCGCAGGGACTACACTGAAGCTTTCTTT.

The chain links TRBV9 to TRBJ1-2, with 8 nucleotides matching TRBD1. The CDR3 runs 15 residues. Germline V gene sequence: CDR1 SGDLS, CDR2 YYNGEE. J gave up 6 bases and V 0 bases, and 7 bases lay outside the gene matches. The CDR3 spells CASSVGTGSTNGYTF. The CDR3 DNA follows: TGTGCCAGCAGCGTAGGGACAGGGTCAACAAATGGCTACACCTTC.

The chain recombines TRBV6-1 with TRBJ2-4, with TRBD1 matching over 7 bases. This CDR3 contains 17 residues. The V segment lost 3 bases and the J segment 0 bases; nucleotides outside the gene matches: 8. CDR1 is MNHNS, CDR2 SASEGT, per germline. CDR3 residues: CASSDASGGLAKNIQYF. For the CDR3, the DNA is TGTGCCAGCAGTGACGCCTCAGGGGGATTAGCCAAAAACATTCAGTACTTC.

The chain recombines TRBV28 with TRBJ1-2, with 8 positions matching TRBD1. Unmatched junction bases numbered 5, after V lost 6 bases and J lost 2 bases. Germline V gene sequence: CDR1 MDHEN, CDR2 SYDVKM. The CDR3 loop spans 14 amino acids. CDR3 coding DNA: TGTGCCAGCAGCTACAGGGGGTCCAACTATGGCTACACCTTC. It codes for CASSYRGSNYGYTF.

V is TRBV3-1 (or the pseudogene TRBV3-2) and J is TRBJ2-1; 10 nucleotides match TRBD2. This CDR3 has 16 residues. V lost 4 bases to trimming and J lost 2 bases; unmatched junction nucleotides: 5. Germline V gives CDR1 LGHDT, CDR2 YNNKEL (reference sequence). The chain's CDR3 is CASSPSGSTAYNEQFF. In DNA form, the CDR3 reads TGTGCCAGCAGCCCTAGCGGGAGCACCGCCTACAATGAGCAGTTCTTC.

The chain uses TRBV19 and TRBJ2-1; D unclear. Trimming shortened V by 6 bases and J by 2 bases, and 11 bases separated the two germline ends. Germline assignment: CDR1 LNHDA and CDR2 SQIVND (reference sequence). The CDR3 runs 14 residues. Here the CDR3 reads CASRARLTYNEQFF. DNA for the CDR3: TGTGCCAGTAGGGCGAGACTTACCTACAATGAGCAGTTCTTC.

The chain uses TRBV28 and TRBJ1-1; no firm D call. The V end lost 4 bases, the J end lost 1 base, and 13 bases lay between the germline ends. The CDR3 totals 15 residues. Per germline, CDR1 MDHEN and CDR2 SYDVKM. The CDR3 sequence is CASSSPHRGNTEAFF. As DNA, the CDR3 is TGTGCCAGCAGTTCCCCACACCGGGGGAACACTGAAGCTTTCTTT.

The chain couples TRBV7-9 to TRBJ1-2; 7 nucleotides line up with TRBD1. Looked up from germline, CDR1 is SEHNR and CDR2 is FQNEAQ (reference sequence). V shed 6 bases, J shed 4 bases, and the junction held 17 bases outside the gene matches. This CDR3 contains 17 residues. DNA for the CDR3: TGTGCCAGCAGGCCCTCGGGTTCAGGGGGGCGCCTCTATGGCTACACCTTC. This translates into CASRPSGSGGRLYGYTF.

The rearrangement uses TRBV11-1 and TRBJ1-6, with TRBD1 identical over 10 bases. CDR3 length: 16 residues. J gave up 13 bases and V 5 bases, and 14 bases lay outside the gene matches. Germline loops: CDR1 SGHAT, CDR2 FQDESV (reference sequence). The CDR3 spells CASSRTTTGGFNPLHF. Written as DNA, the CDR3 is TGTGCCAGCAGCCGCACAACGACAGGGGGCTTTAATCCCCTCCACTTT.

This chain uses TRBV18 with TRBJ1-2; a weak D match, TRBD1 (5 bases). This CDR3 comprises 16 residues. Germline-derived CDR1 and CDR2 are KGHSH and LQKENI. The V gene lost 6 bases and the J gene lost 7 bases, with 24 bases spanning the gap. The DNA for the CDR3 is TGTGCCAGCTCCCCCGGCAGGGAGGGAGCGGGCGGTGGCTACACCTTC. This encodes CASSPGREGAGGGYTF.

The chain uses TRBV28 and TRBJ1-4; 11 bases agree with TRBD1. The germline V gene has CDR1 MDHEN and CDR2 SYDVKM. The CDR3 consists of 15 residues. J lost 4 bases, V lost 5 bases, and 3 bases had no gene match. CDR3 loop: CASSGQGAGNEKLFF. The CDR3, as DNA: TGTGCCAGCAGTGGACAGGGGGCCGGTAATGAAAAACTGTTTTTT.

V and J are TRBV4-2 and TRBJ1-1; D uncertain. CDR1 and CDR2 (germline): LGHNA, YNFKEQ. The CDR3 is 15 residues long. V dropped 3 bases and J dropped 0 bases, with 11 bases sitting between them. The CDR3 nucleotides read TGTGCCAGCAGCCAGGAACAGCTACTGAACACTGAAGCTTTCTTT. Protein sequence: CASSQEQLLNTEAFF.

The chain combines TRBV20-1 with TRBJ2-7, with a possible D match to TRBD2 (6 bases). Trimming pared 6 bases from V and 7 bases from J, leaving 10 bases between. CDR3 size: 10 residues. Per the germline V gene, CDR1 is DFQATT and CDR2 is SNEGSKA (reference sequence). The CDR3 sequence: CSASGREQYF. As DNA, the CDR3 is TGCAGTGCGAGCGGGCGGGAGCAGTACTTC.

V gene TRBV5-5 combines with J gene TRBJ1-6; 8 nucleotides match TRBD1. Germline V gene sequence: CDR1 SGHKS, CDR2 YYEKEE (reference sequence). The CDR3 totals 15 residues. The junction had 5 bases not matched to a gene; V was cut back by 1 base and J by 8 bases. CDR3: CASSLWQGADSPLHF. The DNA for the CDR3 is TGTGCCAGCAGCTTGTGGCAGGGGGCAGATTCACCCCTCCACTTT.

CDR3: CASSLAPGLGLYNEQFF. CDR3 sequence (DNA): TGTGCCAGCAGCTTAGCCCCGGGACTGGGACTCTACAATGAGCAGTTCTTC. The chain is built from TRBV7-9 and TRBJ2-1; possibly TRBD2 for D (6 bases). The length of the CDR3 is 17 residues. V was shortened by 0 bases and J by 3 bases, with 15 bases between the two germline ends. Germline V gives CDR1 SEHNR, CDR2 FQNEAQ (reference sequence).

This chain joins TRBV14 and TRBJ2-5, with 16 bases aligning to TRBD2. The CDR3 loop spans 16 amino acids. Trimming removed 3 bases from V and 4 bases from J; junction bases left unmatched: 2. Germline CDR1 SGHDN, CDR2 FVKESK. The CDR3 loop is CASSHGTSGRGETQYF. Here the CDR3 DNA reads TGTGCCAGCAGCCACGGGACTAGCGGGAGGGGAGAGACCCAGTACTTC.

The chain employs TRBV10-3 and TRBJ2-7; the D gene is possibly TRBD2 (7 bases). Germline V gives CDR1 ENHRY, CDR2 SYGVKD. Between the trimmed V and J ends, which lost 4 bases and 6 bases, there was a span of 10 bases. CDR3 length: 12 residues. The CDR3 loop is CAISGEGGEQYF. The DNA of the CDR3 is TGTGCCATCAGTGGGGAGGGGGGCGAGCAGTACTTC.

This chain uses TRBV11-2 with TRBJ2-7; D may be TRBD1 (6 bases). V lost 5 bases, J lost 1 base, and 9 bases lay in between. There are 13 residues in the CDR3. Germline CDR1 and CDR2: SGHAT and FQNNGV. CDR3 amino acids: CASSTDRSYEQYF. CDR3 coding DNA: TGTGCCAGCAGCACTGACAGGTCCTACGAGCAGTACTTC.

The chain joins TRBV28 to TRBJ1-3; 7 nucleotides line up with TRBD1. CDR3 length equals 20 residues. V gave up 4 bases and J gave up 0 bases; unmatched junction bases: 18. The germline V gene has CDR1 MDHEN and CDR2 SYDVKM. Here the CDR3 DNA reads TGTGCCAGCAGTTCATTAGGACAGGCTCAATTATACGGCTCTGGAAACACCATATATTTT. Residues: CASSSLGQAQLYGSGNTIYF.

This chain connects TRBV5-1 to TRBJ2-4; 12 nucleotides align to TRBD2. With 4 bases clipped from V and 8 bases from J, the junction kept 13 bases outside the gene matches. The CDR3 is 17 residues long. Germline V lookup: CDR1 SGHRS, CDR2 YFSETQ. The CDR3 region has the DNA TGCGCCAGCAGCCCGATTTCTAGCGGGAGGGCCAAGGACATTCAGTACTTC. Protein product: CASSPISSGRAKDIQYF.